Presented here are 19 T cell receptor beta chains from one specimen sequenced in a study of blood T cell repertoires in COVID-19. The repertoire was sequenced with immunoSEQ multiplex PCR; TCRdb's copy has only in-frame clones and lacks some. The sample records 250,000 or so clones, over 80% being singletons. Sequenced: PBMCs or T cells enriched from blood (not recorded which). These receptor sequences come from a woman aged 40-49 years who had been exposed to COVID-19.

The rearrangement links TRBV7-9 to TRBJ1-1; TRBD1 agrees at 10 bases. This CDR3 has 17 residues. CDR1 and CDR2 from the germline V gene are SEHNR and FQNEAQ (reference sequence). With 5 bases clipped from V and 1 base from J, the junction kept 10 bases outside the gene matches. This CDR3 reads CASSARQGAWGNTEAFF. The CDR3 coding sequence is TGTGCCAGCAGCGCGCGACAGGGGGCTTGGGGGAACACTGAAGCTTTCTTT.

V and J are TRBV27 and TRBJ1-2; 7 bases match TRBD1. Germline lookup yields CDR1 MNHEY and CDR2 SMNVEV (reference sequence). This CDR3 comprises 15 residues. The junction had 12 bases not matched to a gene; V was cut back by 4 bases and J by 7 bases. The CDR3 nucleotides are TGTGCCAGCAGTTCTCCAGAGACAGGGTTCAGTGGCTACACCTTC. This codes for CASSSPETGFSGYTF.

This sequence joins TRBV7-2 and TRBJ2-6, with D perhaps TRBD2 (6 bases). The CDR3 spans 15 residues. In germline, CDR1 is SGHTA, CDR2 FQGNSA. V gave up 7 bases and J gave up 4 bases, with 14 bases separating them. CDR3 region: CASTNGGSGANVLTF. The DNA for the CDR3 is TGTGCCAGCACCAATGGAGGGTCAGGGGCCAACGTCCTGACTTTC.

The chain has TRBV7-9 and TRBJ1-1; D unclear. The CDR3 length is 12 residues. V was shortened by 6 bases and J by 6 bases, with 11 bases between the two germline ends. The V gene's germline CDR1 is SEHNR and CDR2 FQNEAQ (reference sequence). The CDR3 DNA sequence: TGTGCCAGCAGGCCGGGTGGGTCTGAAGCTTTCTTT. This sequence encodes CASRPGGSEAFF.

Here the CDR3 DNA reads TGTGCCAGCAGCCGAGGACACTTTTCCATGAACACTGAAGCTTTCTTT. This gives the protein CASSRGHFSMNTEAFF. The rearrangement joins TRBV9 to TRBJ1-1; a possible D gene is TRBD1 (5 bases). Trimming shortened V by 4 bases and J by 0 bases, and 16 bases separated the two germline ends. Germline CDR1 reads SGDLS; CDR2 reads YYNGEE. The CDR3 totals 16 residues. Supplemented by reference TRBV9 and TRBJ1-1, the full variable domain reads DSGVTQTPKHLITATGQRVTLRCSPRSGDLSVYWYQQSLDQGLQFLIQYYNGEERAKGNILERFSAQQFPDLHSELNLSSLELGDSALYFCASSRGHFSMNTEAFFGQGTRLTVV.

The rearrangement joins TRBV2 to TRBJ2-1; D may be TRBD2 (5 bases). Trimming cost V 2 bases and J 2 bases, with 19 bases left between them. Germline V gene data show CDR1 as SNHLY and CDR2 as FYNNEI. This CDR3 region has 18 residues. The CDR3 protein is CASSERVQEVQAYNEQFF. CDR3 DNA: TGTGCCAGCAGTGAACGTGTGCAGGAGGTCCAGGCCTACAATGAGCAGTTCTTC.

V usage is TRBV19 and J usage is TRBJ2-5; TRBD1 is a possible D gene (6 bases). The germline CDR1 and CDR2 sequences are LNHDA and SQIVND (reference sequence). The CDR3 has 15 residues. V lost 6 bases and J lost 5, with 19 bases in between. The CDR3 DNA reads TGTGCCAGTAGCCTGGGGGCTAGTGCGGGTGAGACCCAGTACTTC. Its protein product is CASSLGASAGETQYF.

The rearrangement uses TRBV4-2 and TRBJ1-1; the match to TRBD1 covers 7 bases. Germline CDR1 and CDR2: LGHNA and YNFKEQ. The V segment lost 6 bases and the J segment 1 base; nucleotides outside the gene matches: 5. The CDR3 covers 14 residues. As DNA, the CDR3 is TGTGCCAGCAGTCTTGGGACAGCGAACACTGAAGCTTTCTTT. This sequence encodes CASSLGTANTEAFF.

Only one count was recorded for this clone. The chain employs TRBV3-1 (or the pseudogene TRBV3-2) and TRBJ1-6; D is perhaps TRBD1 (5 bases). Deletions cut 0 bases from V and 6 bases from J, with 9 bases between. CDR1 LGHDT and CDR2 YNNKEL come from the germline V gene (reference sequence). This CDR3 has 15 residues. The CDR3 sequence: CASSQESGSNSPLHF. In nucleotides, the CDR3 is TGTGCCAGCAGCCAAGAGTCAGGGTCTAATTCACCCCTCCACTTT.

The chain recombines TRBV19 with TRBJ1-2, with D possibly TRBD1 on 6 matching bases. Germline CDR1 LNHDA, CDR2 SQIVND (reference sequence). V lost 4 bases, J lost 4 bases, and 10 bases lay in between. The CDR3 runs 13 residues. The CDR3 DNA sequence: TGTGCCAGTAGTACTCGGGACACCTATGGCTACACCTTC. This gives the protein CASSTRDTYGYTF.

The gene calls are TRBV18 and TRBJ2-7; D remains ambiguous. The V gene's germline CDR1 is KGHSH and CDR2 LQKENI. Trimming left V 6 bases short and J 1 base short, with 10 bases between. This CDR3 spans 13 amino acids. CDR3 amino acids: CASSPPGSYEQYV. For the CDR3, the DNA is TGTGCCAGCTCCCCTCCCGGTTCCTACGAGCAGTACGTC.

The chain carries TRBV4-2 and TRBJ2-1; 7 positions match TRBD2. V was clipped by 4 bases and J by 6 bases; unmatched bases: 12. The CDR3 totals 16 residues. Germline V gives CDR1 LGHNA, CDR2 YNFKEQ. For the CDR3, the DNA is TGTGCCAGCAGCCTAAGAGGTCTAGCGGAGCCCAATGAGCAGTTCTTC. Its translation: CASSLRGLAEPNEQFF.

The rearrangement links TRBV29-1 to TRBJ2-7, with no clear D. This CDR3 comprises 13 residues. Between the trimmed V and J ends, which lost 6 bases and 1 base, there was a span of 13 bases. Per the germline V gene, CDR1 is SQVTM and CDR2 is ANQGSEA. For the CDR3, the DNA is TGCAGCGTAATCCCGTTCGGGTCCTACGAGCAGTACTTC. Amino acids: CSVIPFGSYEQYF.

This chain joins TRBV18 and TRBJ2-7; 12 bases agree with TRBD1. The trim removed 3 bases at V and 6 bases at J, leaving 6 bases unmatched. The CDR3 totals 15 residues. The germline V gene encodes CDR1 KGHSH and CDR2 LQKENI. CDR3 coding DNA: TGTGCCAGCTCACCCCGGGACAGGGGGCAAAGCGAGCAGTACGTC. Residues: CASSPRDRGQSEQYV.

This chain uses TRBV27 with TRBJ1-5, with 12 bases that match TRBD1. With V trimmed by 5 bases and J by 2 bases, 13 bases remained unmatched. The CDR3 length is 19 residues. Germline-derived CDR1 and CDR2 are MNHEY and SMNVEV (reference sequence). The CDR3 reads CASSDYSGTGGKGNQPQHF. Here the CDR3 DNA reads TGTGCCAGCAGTGACTACTCCGGGACAGGGGGCAAGGGCAATCAGCCCCAGCATTTT.

This chain links TRBV19 with TRBJ1-2, with a possible D match to TRBD1 (6 bases). Germline values: CDR1 LNHDA, CDR2 SQIVND (reference sequence). There are 16 residues in the CDR3. V dropped 10 bases and J dropped 2 bases, with 23 bases sitting between them. CDR3 sequence reads: CATTIGAGAPNYGYTF. The DNA for the CDR3 is TGTGCCACCACTATTGGGGCAGGGGCGCCGAACTATGGCTACACCTTC.

The gene calls are TRBV30 and TRBJ1-1, with a weak D call TRBD1 (6 bases). CDR1 GTSNPN and CDR2 SVGIG come from the germline V gene (reference sequence). CDR3 length equals 17 residues. V lost 1 base, J lost 5 bases, and 23 bases lay in between. The CDR3 region is CAWSDPLQGFGTTEAFF. For the CDR3, the DNA is TGTGCCTGGAGTGACCCTTTACAGGGATTCGGGACGACTGAAGCTTTCTTT.

The chain recombines TRBV9 with TRBJ2-2; 9 bases are shared with TRBD1. Germline V gene sequence: CDR1 SGDLS, CDR2 YYNGEE. Unmatched junction bases numbered 13, after V lost 4 bases and J lost 6 bases. The CDR3 covers 17 residues. The DNA for the CDR3 is TGTGCCAGCAGCCTACGTACGGGACAGGGAAGGGCCGGGGAGCTGTTTTTT. Its protein product is CASSLRTGQGRAGELFF.

The chain carries TRBV11-3 and TRBJ2-1; D perhaps matches TRBD1 (5 bases). Trimming pared 2 bases from V and 4 bases from J, leaving 12 bases between. This CDR3 comprises 15 residues. CDR1 is SGHNT, CDR2 YENEEA, per germline. DNA of the CDR3: TGTGCCAGCAGCTTAAGTGCTGGGGCTTACAATGAGCAGTTCTTC. Amino acid sequence: CASSLSAGAYNEQFF.